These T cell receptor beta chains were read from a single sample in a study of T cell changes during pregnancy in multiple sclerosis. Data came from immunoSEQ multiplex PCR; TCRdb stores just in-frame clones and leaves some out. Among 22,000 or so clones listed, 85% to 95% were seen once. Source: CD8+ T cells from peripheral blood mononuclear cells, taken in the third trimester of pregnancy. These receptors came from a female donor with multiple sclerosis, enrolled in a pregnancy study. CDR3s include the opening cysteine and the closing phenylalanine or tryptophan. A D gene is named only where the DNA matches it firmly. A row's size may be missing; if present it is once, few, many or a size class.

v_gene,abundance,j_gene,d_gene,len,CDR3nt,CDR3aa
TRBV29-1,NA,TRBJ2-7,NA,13,TGCAGCGTTGTGGGCTTACAGGGATACGAGCAGTACTTC,CSVVGLQGYEQYF
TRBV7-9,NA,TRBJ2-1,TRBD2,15,TGTGCCAGCAGCTTAGCTAGCGGGAACCTCTATGAGCAGTTCTTC,CASSLASGNLYEQFF
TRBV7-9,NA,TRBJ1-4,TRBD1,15,TGTGCCAGCAGCCTCCCGGGACAGGGAAATGAAAAACTGTTTTTT,CASSLPGQGNEKLFF
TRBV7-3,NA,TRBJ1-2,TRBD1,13,TGTGCCAGCAGCCCTACAGGGGATCTGGGCTACACCTTC,CASSPTGDLGYTF
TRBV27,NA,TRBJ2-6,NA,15,TGTGCCAGCAGGCCCGTTCTAGTTGGGGCCAACGTCCTGACTTTC,CASRPVLVGANVLTF
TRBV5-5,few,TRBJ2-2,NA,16,TGTGCCAGCAGCCCGGAGGGGGCTTCGAACACCGGGGAGCTGTTTTTT,CASSPEGASNTGELFF
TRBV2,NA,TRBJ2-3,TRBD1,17,TGTGCCAGCAGCGACCCCGGGACAGACACTAGCACAGATACGCAGTATTTT,CASSDPGTDTSTDTQYF
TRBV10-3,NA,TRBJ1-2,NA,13,TGTGCCATCAGTGCGACTCCCGAGGAGGATTACACCTTC,CAISATPEEDYTF
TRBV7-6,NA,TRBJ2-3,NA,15,TGTGCCAGCAGCTCCCGGAGTACTAGCACAGATACGCAGTATTTT,CASSSRSTSTDTQYF
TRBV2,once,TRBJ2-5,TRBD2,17,TGTGCCAGCTGGGGACTAGCGGGGGGGCTTTTGGAGGAGACCCAGTACTTC,CASWGLAGGLLEETQYF
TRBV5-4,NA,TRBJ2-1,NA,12,TGTGCCAGCAGCAAAGGCGGGGATGAGCAGTTCTTC,CASSKGGDEQFF
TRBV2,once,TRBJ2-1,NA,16,TGTGCCAGCAGTGAATCAGTGGGGAGCTCCTACAATGAGCAGTTCTTC,CASSESVGSSYNEQFF
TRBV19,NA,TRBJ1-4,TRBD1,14,TGTGCCAGCGAATGGTCAGGGGGCGGTGAAAAACTGTTTTTT,CASEWSGGGEKLFF
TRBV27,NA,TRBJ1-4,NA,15,TGTGCCAGCAGCTGGTTTCAGGGTGAACGCGAAAAACTGTTTTTT,CASSWFQGEREKLFF
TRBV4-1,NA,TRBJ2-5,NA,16,TGCGCCAGCAGCCAAGATCTGGGGGACTCCTGGAGGACCCAGTACTTC,CASSQDLGDSWRTQYF
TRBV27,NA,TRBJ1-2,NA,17,TGTGCCAGCAGTTCAACCTCCGGGGGAGTCGGTCACTATGGCTACACCTTC,CASSSTSGGVGHYGYTF
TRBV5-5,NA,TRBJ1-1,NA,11,TGTGCCAGCAGCTTGGCCGCTGAAGCTTTCTTT,CASSLAAEAFF
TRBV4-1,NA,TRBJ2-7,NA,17,TGCGCCAGCAGCCAAGATCTAGCTTCTCCCCCATCCTACGAGCAGTACTTC,CASSQDLASPPSYEQYF
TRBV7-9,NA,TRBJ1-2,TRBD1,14,TGTGCCAGCAGCTTAGGTACAGGGGTTGAAGGCTACACCTTC,CASSLGTGVEGYTF
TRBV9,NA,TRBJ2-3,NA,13,TGTGCCAGCAGCGTGATGGAGATCGATACGCAGTATTTT,CASSVMEIDTQYF
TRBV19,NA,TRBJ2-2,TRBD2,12,TGTGCCAGTAAGGGAGGGACCGGGGAGCTGTTTTTT,CASKGGTGELFF
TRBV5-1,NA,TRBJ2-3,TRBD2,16,TGCGCCAGCAGCCTCTCAGCGGGAGGGAGCACAGATACGCAGTATTTT,CASSLSAGGSTDTQYF
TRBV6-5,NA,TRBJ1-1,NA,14,TGTGCCAGTATGCACAGCGGGCTCGACACTGAAGCTTTCTTT,CASMHSGLDTEAFF
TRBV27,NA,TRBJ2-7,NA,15,TGTGCCAGCAGTTTAAATCCCGGTGGAGGAGCCGAGCAGTACTTC,CASSLNPGGGAEQYF
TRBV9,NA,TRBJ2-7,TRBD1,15,TGTGCCAGCAGCGTCTCAGACGGGACAGGGTCCGAGCAGTACTTC,CASSVSDGTGSEQYF
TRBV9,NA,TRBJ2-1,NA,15,TGTGCCAGCGACAAGGGGTGGGGGGCCTACAATGAGCAGTTCTTC,CASDKGWGAYNEQFF
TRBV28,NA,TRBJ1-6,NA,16,TGTGCCAGCAGTTTGCTCAGGGGCAAATCTAATTCACCCCTCCACTTT,CASSLLRGKSNSPLHF
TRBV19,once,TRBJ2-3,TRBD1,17,TGTGCCACCGCTACTCCCAAGACAGGGGAGGCAACAGATACGCAGTATTTT,CATATPKTGEATDTQYF
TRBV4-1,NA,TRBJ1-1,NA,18,TGCGCCAGCAGCCAAGACTGGCCCGGCCCGGGAATGAACACTGAAGCTTTCTTT,CASSQDWPGPGMNTEAFF
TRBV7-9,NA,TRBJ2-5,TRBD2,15,TGTGCCAGCAGCTGGGACGGGGGGGCCACAGAGACCCAGTACTTC,CASSWDGGATETQYF
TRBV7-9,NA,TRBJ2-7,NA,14,TGTGCCAGCAGCTTAGAAACTAGCTCCTACGAGCAGTACTTC,CASSLETSSYEQYF
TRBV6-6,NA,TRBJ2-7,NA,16,TGTGCCAGCACCGTTACCCCAGGACAGAGCTCCTACGAGCAGTACTTC,CASTVTPGQSSYEQYF
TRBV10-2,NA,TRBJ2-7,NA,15,TGCGCCAGCAGTGAGTCAAGAGGATTGACCTACGAGCAGTACTTC,CASSESRGLTYEQYF
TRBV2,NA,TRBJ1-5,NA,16,TGTGCCAGCAGTGTTGACAGCCAATATAGCAATCAGCCCCAGCATTTT,CASSVDSQYSNQPQHF
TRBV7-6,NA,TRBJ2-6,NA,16,TGTGCCAGCAGCTTACAGGTTCGCTCTGGGGCCAACGTCCTGACTTTC,CASSLQVRSGANVLTF
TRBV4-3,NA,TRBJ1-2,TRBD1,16,TGCGCCAGCAGCCTTGACGGACAGGGGCCTCCCCATGGCTACACCTTC,CASSLDGQGPPHGYTF
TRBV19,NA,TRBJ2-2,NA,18,TGTGCCAGTAGTATACCTCCTTCCGGGGAAAGAAACACCGGGGAGCTGTTTTTT,CASSIPPSGERNTGELFF
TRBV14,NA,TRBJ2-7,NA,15,TGTGCCAGCAGCCAAGACAGCCTAGGTGGGTACGAGCAGTACTTC,CASSQDSLGGYEQYF
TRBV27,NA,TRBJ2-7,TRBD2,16,TGTGCCAGCAGCGGGACTAGCGGACTAGAACTCTACGAGCAGTACTTC,CASSGTSGLELYEQYF
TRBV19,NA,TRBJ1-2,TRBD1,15,TGTGCCAGTACCTGGGACAGTTTCCCTAACTATGGCTACACCTTC,CASTWDSFPNYGYTF
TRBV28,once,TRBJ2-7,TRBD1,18,TGTGCCAGCAGTTTTAGCCTAGACAGGGGCCTCGCCTCCTACGAGCAGTACTTC,CASSFSLDRGLASYEQYF
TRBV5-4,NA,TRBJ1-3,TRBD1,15,TGTGCCAGCAGCAGGGACAGGGACCCTGGAAACACCATATATTTT,CASSRDRDPGNTIYF
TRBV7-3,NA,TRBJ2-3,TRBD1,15,TGTGCCAGCAGCGACAGGGTCCACCCGGCGGATACGCAGTATTTT,CASSDRVHPADTQYF
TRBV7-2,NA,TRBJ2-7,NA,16,TGTGCCAGCAGCTCCGGTCCCCGACAGTACCCCTACGAGCAGTACTTC,CASSSGPRQYPYEQYF
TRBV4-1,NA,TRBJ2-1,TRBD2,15,TGCGCCAGCAGCCAAGGGAGCGGGAGCCTCAATGAGCAGTTCTTC,CASSQGSGSLNEQFF
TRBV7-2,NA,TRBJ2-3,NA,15,TGTGCCAGCAGCTCCGGCACTAGCAGCGCAGATACGCAGTATTTT,CASSSGTSSADTQYF
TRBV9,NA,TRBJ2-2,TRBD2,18,TGTGCCAGCAGCGTAGGCGAGGTAGCGGGGCCGAACACCGGGGAGCTGTTTTTT,CASSVGEVAGPNTGELFF
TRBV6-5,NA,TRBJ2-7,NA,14,TGTGCCAGCAGTTACCTAGAGACCTCCTACGAGCAGTACTTC,CASSYLETSYEQYF
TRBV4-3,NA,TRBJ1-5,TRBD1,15,TGCGCCAGCAGCCAAGGGACAGGGGATCGTCAGCCCCAGCATTTT,CASSQGTGDRQPQHF
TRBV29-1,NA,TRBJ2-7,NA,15,TGCAGCGTTGAAGTCCCGGGGTCCCCCTCCTACGAGCAGTACTTC,CSVEVPGSPSYEQYF
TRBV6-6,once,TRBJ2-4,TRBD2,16,TGTGCCAGCAGTTACTCGAAGCGGGAGCGGTCAAACATTCAGTACTTC,CASSYSKRERSNIQYF
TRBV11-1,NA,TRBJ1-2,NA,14,TGTGCCAGCAGCTTAGCAGGGGCGAACTATGGCTACACCTTC,CASSLAGANYGYTF
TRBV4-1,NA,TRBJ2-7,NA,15,TGCGCCAGCAGCCAAGCGGGAGAAGGGTCCTACGAGCAGTACTTC,CASSQAGEGSYEQYF
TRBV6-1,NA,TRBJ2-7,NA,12,TGTGCCAGCAGTGCAATCCAGGGCGAGCAGTACTTC,CASSAIQGEQYF